The source of this T cell receptor beta chain is a study of Ad26.COV2.S vaccination and SARS-CoV-2 variants. Study context: Once, or twice with 56 days between doses, Ad26.COV2.S was given intramuscularly. Findings of the study overall: After vaccination, reports described spike-specific CD8+ and CD4+ T cell responses as showing substantial breadth.

The length of the CDR3 is 12 residues. V lost 4 bases, J lost 4 bases, and 10 bases lay in between. Germline values: CDR1 SQVTM, CDR2 ANQGSEA. The treatment is: about 20 received Ad26.COV2.S at low or high dose, single or two shots; several received placebo; per-sample allocation not given. Material that was analyzed had been drawn on day 63 after the first vaccine or placebo injection. Assay used: immunoSEQ multiplex PCR; TCRdb lists only in-frame clones, some missing. The data show 300,000 to 400,000 clones, around 89% seen once. On this clone: The antigen is undetermined.

The chain recombines TRBV29-1 with TRBJ1-1; unclear D gene. This receptor was obtained from a person between 18 and 60 years old who received the Ad26.COV2.S COVID-19 vaccine or a placebo. Sequences were derived from peripheral blood, sampled in a trial of Ad26.COV2.S vaccine versus placebo. The CDR3 DNA is TGCAGCGTTGTCGGGAGGGTCACTGAAGCTTTCTTT. Translating gives CSVVGRVTEAFF.